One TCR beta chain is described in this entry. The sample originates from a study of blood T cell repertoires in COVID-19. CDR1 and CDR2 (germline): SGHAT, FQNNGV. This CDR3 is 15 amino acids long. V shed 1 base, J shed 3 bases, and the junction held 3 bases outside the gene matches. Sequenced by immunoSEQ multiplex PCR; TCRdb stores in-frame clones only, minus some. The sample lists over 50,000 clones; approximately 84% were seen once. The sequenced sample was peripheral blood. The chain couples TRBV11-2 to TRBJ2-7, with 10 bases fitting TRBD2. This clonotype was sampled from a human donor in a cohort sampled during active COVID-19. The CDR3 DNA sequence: TGTGCCAGCAGCTTAGGGTCTAGCGGGGGCTACGAGCAGTACTTC. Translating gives CASSLGSSGGYEQYF.